This note documents a single T cell receptor beta chain sequence. These data belong to a study of blood T cell repertoires in COVID-19. Looking at the study overall: Both acute and convalescent COVID-19 samples were obtained from the United States, Italy and Spain. Sources were T cells, B-cell-depleted T cells, or PBMCs; the material itself was cDNA or gDNA.

Authors' analysis steps: Researchers report that nucleated cell counts were estimated from reference gene primer amplification. TCRdb keeps only in-frame clones here, not all; method: immunoSEQ multiplex PCR. V, J and clone size reflect that table, while D and trimming were determined from the DNA. This table holds 45,000 to 65,000 clones, around 87% found once. The CDR3 is 17 amino acids. The germline V gene has CDR1 LGHNA and CDR2 YSLEER. The ends lost 4 bases at V and 5 bases at J; junction bases unmatched: 11. The chain employs TRBV4-3 and TRBJ2-3; 11 bases map to TRBD2. The specimen was peripheral blood. This sequence was found in a man aged 50-60 years with active COVID-19. The CDR3 DNA follows: TGCGCCAGCAGCCCTGCTACCCTAGCGGGGGGCGTAGATACGCAGTATTTT. Its protein product is CASSPATLAGGVDTQYF.